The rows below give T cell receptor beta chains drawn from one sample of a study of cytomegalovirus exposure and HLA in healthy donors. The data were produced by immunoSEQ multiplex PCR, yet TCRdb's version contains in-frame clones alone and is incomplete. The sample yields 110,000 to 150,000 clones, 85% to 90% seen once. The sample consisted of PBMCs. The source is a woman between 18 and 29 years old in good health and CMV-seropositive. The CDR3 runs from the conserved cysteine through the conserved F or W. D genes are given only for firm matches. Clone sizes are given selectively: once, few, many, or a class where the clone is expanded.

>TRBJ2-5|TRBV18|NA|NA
TGTGCCAGCTCACCGAGGATTAACCAAGAGACCCAGTACTTC
CASSPRINQETQYF
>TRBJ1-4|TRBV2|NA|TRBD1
TGTGCCAGCAGCGAACAGGGGCGAAGAGAAAAACTGTTTTTT
CASSEQGRREKLFF
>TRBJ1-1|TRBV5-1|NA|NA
TGCGCCAGCAGCTTGGTGGGGGGAACCACTGAAGCTTTCTTT
CASSLVGGTTEAFF
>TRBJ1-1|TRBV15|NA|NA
TGTGCCACCAGCAGAGCCAGGGCGGACACTGAAGCTTTCTTT
CATSRARADTEAFF
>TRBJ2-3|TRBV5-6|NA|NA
TGTGCCAGCAGCTTGGGACAGCGCACAGATACGCAGTATTTT
CASSLGQRTDTQYF
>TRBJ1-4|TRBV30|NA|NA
TGTGCCTGGAATTACGGGGGAGTTGGAGCTAATGAAAAACTGTTTTTT
CAWNYGGVGANEKLFF
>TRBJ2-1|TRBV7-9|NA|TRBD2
TGTGCCAGCAGCCTACGGACTAGCGGGGGTTTGTTCTTC
CASSLRTSGGLFF
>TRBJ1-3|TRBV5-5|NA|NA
TGTGCCAGCAGCTTGGAACAGAGCTCTGGAAACACCATATATTTT
CASSLEQSSGNTIYF
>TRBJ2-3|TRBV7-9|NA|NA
TGTGCCAGCAGCTTGGGCCCGACCCGCACAGATACGCAGTATTTT
CASSLGPTRTDTQYF
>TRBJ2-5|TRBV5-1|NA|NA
TGCGCCAGCAGCTTGGCGCCAGGCCTACAAGAGACCCAGTACTTC
CASSLAPGLQETQYF
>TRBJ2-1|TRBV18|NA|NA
TGTGCCAGCTCACCACCAGGGGCTTACAATGAGCAGTTCTTC
CASSPPGAYNEQFF
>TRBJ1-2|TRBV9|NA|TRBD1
TGTGCCAGCAGCCCCCGGGACAGATCTAACTATGGCTACACCTTC
CASSPRDRSNYGYTF
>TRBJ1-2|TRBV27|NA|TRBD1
TGTGCCAGCAGTTACCGCGGACAGGGCAGCTATGGCTACACCTTC
CASSYRGQGSYGYTF
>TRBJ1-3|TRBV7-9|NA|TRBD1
TGTGCCAGCAGCTTCTTACCGACAGGGGCGGTTGGAAACACCATATATTTT
CASSFLPTGAVGNTIYF
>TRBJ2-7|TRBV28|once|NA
TGTGCCAGCAGTTTGGTGCAGGGACTGTTGCCTTACGAGCAGTACTTC
CASSLVQGLLPYEQYF
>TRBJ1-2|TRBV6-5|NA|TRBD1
TGTGCCAGCAGCCTCCGGGACAGGGGGCGATACACCTTC
CASSLRDRGRYTF
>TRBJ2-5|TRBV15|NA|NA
TGTGCCACCAGCAGAGTCCCAGGGCCCCAAGAGACCCAGTACTTC
CATSRVPGPQETQYF
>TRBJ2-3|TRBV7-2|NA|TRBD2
TGTGCCAGCAGCCGGAACGGGGGGGCCGTGGATACGCAGTATTTT
CASSRNGGAVDTQYF
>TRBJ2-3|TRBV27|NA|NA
TGTGCCAGCAAGAGGAAACCCAACTCTAGCACAGATACGCAGTATTTT
CASKRKPNSSTDTQYF
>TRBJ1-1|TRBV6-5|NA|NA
TGTGCCAGCAGTTACTATAGAGGACTTGGGAACACTGAAGCTTTCTTT
CASSYYRGLGNTEAFF
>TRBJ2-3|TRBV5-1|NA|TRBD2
TGCGCCAGCAGCTTGAAGTCGGCCACTCTAGCGGGGGGGCCGACAGATACGCAGTATTTT
CASSLKSATLAGGPTDTQYF
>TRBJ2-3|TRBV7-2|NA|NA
TGTGCCAGCAGCCCCCGTATGGCGGGGCGTAGCACAGATACGCAGTATTTT
CASSPRMAGRSTDTQYF
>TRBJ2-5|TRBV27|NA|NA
TGTGCCAGCAGTTCCCGGGTGGGTCAAGAGACCCAGTACTTC
CASSSRVGQETQYF
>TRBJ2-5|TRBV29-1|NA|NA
TGCAGCGCTGGGGGGACGCCCGGTGAGTGGGAGACCCAGTACTTC
CSAGGTPGEWETQYF
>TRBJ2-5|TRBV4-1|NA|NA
TGCGCCAGCAGCCCATACGGTCAGCGGGAGACCCAGTACTTC
CASSPYGQRETQYF